Presented here are 8 T cell receptor beta chains from one specimen sequenced in a study of T cells after posttransplantation cyclophosphamide. Clones were sequenced by immunoSEQ multiplex PCR, and TCRdb holds only the in-frame ones, with some missing. The sample includes 44,000 or so clones, none of them occurring once. Sequenced input: PBMCs. All receptors derive from a man aged 35 to 55 in good health, CMV-negative, and a related stem cell transplant donor.

Ten or more counts support this clone. The chain uses TRBV10-1 and TRBJ2-5; 15 nucleotides agree with TRBD2. CDR1 is WNHNN, CDR2 SYGVQD, per germline (reference sequence). This CDR3 has 18 residues. J gave up 2 bases and V 2 bases, and 6 bases lay outside the gene matches. CDR3 coding DNA: TGCGCCAGCAGTGAGGGGACTAGCGGGAGGATTCGTCAAGAGACCCAGTACTTC. It specifies CASSEGTSGRIRQETQYF.

This clone appeared many times. This sequence joins TRBV7-8 and TRBJ2-1, with 7 bases fitting TRBD2. The germline gives CDR1 SGHVS, CDR2 FQNEAQ. The trim removed 1 base at V and 9 bases at J, leaving 15 bases unmatched. CDR3 length: 17 amino acids. As DNA, the CDR3 is TGTGCCAGCAGCTTAGAATGGGAGGGTCGCATGGGTCGTGAGCAGTTCTTC. This codes for CASSLEWEGRMGREQFF.

This clone was seen ten or more times. V usage is TRBV4-1 and J usage is TRBJ2-1; 10 bases agree with TRBD2. The CDR3 runs 14 residues. The junction had 3 bases not matched to a gene; V was cut back by 4 bases and J by 6 bases. Germline V gene lookup returns CDR1 MGHRA and CDR2 YSYEKL. The CDR3 reads CASSPGLALNEQFF. DNA for the CDR3: TGCGCCAGCAGCCCGGGACTAGCGCTCAATGAGCAGTTCTTC.

This clone came up many times. The rearrangement joins TRBV25-1 to TRBJ2-1, with D possibly being TRBD1 (6 bases). Looked up from germline, CDR1 is MGHDK and CDR2 is SYGVNS. Trimming removed 5 bases at V and 5 bases at J, with 13 bases between. The CDR3 runs 14 residues. The CDR3 region has the DNA TGTGCCAGCAGTTCGATGACAGGACACAATGAGCAGTTCTTC. It is translated as CASSSMTGHNEQFF.

This clone has ten or more counts. The chain uses TRBV10-1 and TRBJ1-1; D gene ambiguous. V lost 7 bases and J lost 0, with 15 bases in between. This CDR3 has 15 residues. The germline CDR1 and CDR2 sequences are WNHNN and SYGVQD (reference sequence). Here the CDR3 reads CASTGLKAMNTEAFF. CDR3 DNA: TGCGCCAGCACGGGTCTTAAGGCTATGAACACTGAAGCTTTCTTT.

In this sample, this clone turned up many times. The J gene is TRBJ2-2, the V gene TRBV19, with D uncertain. This CDR3 is 15 amino acids long. Germline assignment: CDR1 LNHDA and CDR2 SQIVND (reference sequence). V was clipped by 1 base and J by 6 bases, with 12 bases between them. CDR3 in amino acids: CASSIVFEPAGELFF. In nucleotides, the CDR3 is TGTGCCAGTAGTATAGTTTTCGAGCCGGCCGGGGAGCTGTTTTTT.

In its sample, this clone was seen many times. This chain links TRBV5-4 with TRBJ2-1; TRBD2 matches 12 bases. The CDR3 totals 15 residues. Germline trimming cut 0 bases from V and 8 bases from J; bases unmatched to any gene: 3. In germline, CDR1 is SGHNT, CDR2 YYREEE (reference sequence). CDR3 amino acids: CASSLGLAGADEQFF. The CDR3 DNA reads TGTGCCAGCAGCTTGGGACTAGCGGGAGCGGATGAGCAGTTCTTC. Drawing the rest from reference TRBV5-4 and TRBJ2-1, the complete variable domain is ETGVTQSPTHLIKTRGQQVTLRCSSQSGHNTVSWYQQALGQGPQFIFQYYREEENGRGNFPPRFSGLQFPNYSSELNVNALELDDSALYLCASSLGLAGADEQFFGPGTRLTVL.

This clone appeared many times. This sequence joins TRBV20-1 and TRBJ2-1; D remains ambiguous. CDR1 DFQATT and CDR2 SNEGSKA come from the germline V gene (reference sequence). This CDR3 contains 11 residues. Trimming took 3 bases from V and 4 from J, leaving 4 bases between them. The CDR3 reads CSARLYNEQFF. CDR3 DNA sequence: TGCAGTGCTAGGTTATACAATGAGCAGTTCTTC.